These 9 T cell receptor beta chains share one sample of origin, sequenced in a study of blood T cell repertoires in COVID-19. Measured with immunoSEQ multiplex PCR; TCRdb has only the in-frame clones, and not every one. This table has over 50,000 clones, over 70% appearing once. Source material: peripheral blood. Every receptor here comes from a human donor in a cohort sampled during active COVID-19.

This clone showed up just a few times. The V gene is TRBV19, the J gene TRBJ2-6, with a possible D match to TRBD1 (6 bases). V gave up 4 bases and J gave up 3 bases, with 7 bases separating them. The CDR3 spans 14 residues. Germline-derived CDR1 and CDR2 are LNHDA and SQIVND (reference sequence). The CDR3 DNA reads TGTGCCAGTAGTACAGGGGTTGGGGCCAACGTCCTGACTTTC. It codes for CASSTGVGANVLTF. Full variable domain (rest looked up from reference TRBV19 and TRBJ2-6): DGGITQSPKYLFRKEGQNVTLSCEQNLNHDAMYWYRQDPGQGLRLIYYSQIVNDFQKGDIAEGYSVSREKKESFPLTVTSAQKNPTAFYLCASSTGVGANVLTFGAGSRLTVL.

The rearrangement joins TRBV29-1 to TRBJ2-7; possible D gene TRBD1, 6 bases. Per germline, CDR1 SQVTM and CDR2 ANQGSEA. This CDR3 has 12 amino acids. V lost 4 bases to trimming and J lost 1 base, with 8 bases between them. In nucleotides, the CDR3 is TGCAGCGTTGTCACAGGGTCCTACGAGCAGTACTTC. Encoded protein: CSVVTGSYEQYF.

The chain uses TRBV5-1 and TRBJ2-5; a weak D match, TRBD2 (6 bases). The CDR3 contains 14 residues. Germline V gene sequence: CDR1 SGHRS, CDR2 YFSETQ. V lost 5 bases to trimming and J lost 7 bases, with 18 bases between them. CDR3 DNA sequence: TGCGCCAGCAGGTGGCGGGGACCCTCGGGGACCCAGTACTTC. Its translation is CASRWRGPSGTQYF.

This clone was recorded once. The V and J genes are TRBV9 and TRBJ1-1; perhaps TRBD1 as D (5 bases). Between the trimmed V and J ends, which lost 0 bases and 7 bases, there was a span of 10 bases. CDR1 SGDLS and CDR2 YYNGEE come from the germline V gene. The CDR3 is made up of 13 amino acids. CDR3 in amino acids: CASSVVSGIEAFF. The CDR3 DNA sequence: TGTGCCAGCAGCGTAGTATCAGGGATTGAAGCTTTCTTT.

This sequence joins TRBV2 and TRBJ1-2; D not certain. V lost 2 bases, J lost 0 bases, and 7 bases lay in between. This CDR3 spans 14 amino acids. CDR1 SNHLY and CDR2 FYNNEI come from the germline V gene. DNA for the CDR3: TGTGCCAGCAGTGAACAGACAACTAACTATGGCTACACCTTC. Translated, it gives CASSEQTTNYGYTF.

This clone has just one count. The V gene is TRBV7-2, the J gene TRBJ1-4; no definite D call. The V end lost 1 base, the J end lost 2 bases, and 5 bases lay between the germline ends. Germline CDR1 and CDR2: SGHTA and FQGNSA. The CDR3 totals 14 residues. The CDR3 coding sequence is TGTGCCAGCAGCTTAGGCGGCACTAATGAAAAACTGTTTTTT. It translates to CASSLGGTNEKLFF. The whole variable domain, remainder taken from reference TRBV7-2 and TRBJ1-4, is GAGVSQSPSNKVTEKGKDVELRCDPISGHTALYWYRQSLGQGLEFLIYFQGNSAPDKSGLPSDRFSAERTGGSVSTLTIQRTQQEDSAVYLCASSLGGTNEKLFFGSGTQLSVL.

CDR3 in DNA: TGTGCCAGCAGCTTATCCCCCGCGTCCTACGAGCAGTACTTC. It yields the protein CASSLSPASYEQYF. The chain links TRBV7-2 to TRBJ2-7; D is unclear. CDR3 length equals 14 residues. V lost 2 bases, J lost 1 base, and 9 bases lay in between. Germline-derived CDR1 and CDR2 are SGHTA and FQGNSA.

The rearrangement uses TRBV9 and TRBJ1-2; no clear D. Trimming left V 2 bases short and J 2 bases short, with 13 bases between. Germline V gene lookup returns CDR1 SGDLS and CDR2 YYNGEE. The CDR3 is made up of 15 amino acids. CDR3 residues: CASSVGGRANYGYTF. The CDR3 region has the DNA TGTGCCAGCAGCGTTGGAGGGCGAGCCAACTATGGCTACACCTTC.

The genes are TRBV4-1 and TRBJ1-2; 12 nucleotides line up with TRBD1. This CDR3 comprises 17 residues. Germline lookup yields CDR1 MGHRA and CDR2 YSYEKL. V lost 4 bases, J lost 3 bases, and 9 bases stayed unmatched. The DNA of the CDR3 is TGCGCCAGCAGCCCCCACCCGGGACAGGGGGCGTACTATGGCTACACCTTC. Amino acids: CASSPHPGQGAYYGYTF.